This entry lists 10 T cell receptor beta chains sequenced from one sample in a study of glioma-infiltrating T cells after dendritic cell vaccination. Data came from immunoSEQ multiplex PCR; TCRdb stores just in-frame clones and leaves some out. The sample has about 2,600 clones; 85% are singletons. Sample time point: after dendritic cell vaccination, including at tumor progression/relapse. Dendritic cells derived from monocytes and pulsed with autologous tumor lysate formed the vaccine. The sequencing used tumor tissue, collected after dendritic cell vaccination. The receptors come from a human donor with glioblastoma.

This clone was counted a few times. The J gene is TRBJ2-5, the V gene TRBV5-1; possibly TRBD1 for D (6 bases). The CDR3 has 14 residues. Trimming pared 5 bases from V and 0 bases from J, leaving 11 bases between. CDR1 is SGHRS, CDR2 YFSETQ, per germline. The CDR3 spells CASSPGTNQETQYF. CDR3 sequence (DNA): TGCGCCAGCAGTCCCGGGACAAACCAAGAGACCCAGTACTTC. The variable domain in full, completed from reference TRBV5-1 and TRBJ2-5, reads KAGVTQTPRYLIKTRGQQVTLSCSPISGHRSVSWYQQTPGQGLQFLFEYFSETQRNKGNFPGRFSGRQFSNSRSEMNVSTLELGDSALYLCASSPGTNQETQYFGPGTRLLVL.

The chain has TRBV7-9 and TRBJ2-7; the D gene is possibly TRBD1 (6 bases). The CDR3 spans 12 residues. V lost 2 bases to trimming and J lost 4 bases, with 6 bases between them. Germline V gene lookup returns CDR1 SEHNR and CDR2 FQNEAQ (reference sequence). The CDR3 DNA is TGTGCCAGCAGCTTACAGGGGTACGAGCAGTACTTC. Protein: CASSLQGYEQYF.

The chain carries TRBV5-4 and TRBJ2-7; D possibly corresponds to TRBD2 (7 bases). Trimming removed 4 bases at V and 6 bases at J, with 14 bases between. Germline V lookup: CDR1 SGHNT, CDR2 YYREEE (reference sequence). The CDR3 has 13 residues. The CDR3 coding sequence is TGTGCCAGCAGCAATCAGGGAGGGGGCGAGCAGTACTTC. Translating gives CASSNQGGGEQYF.

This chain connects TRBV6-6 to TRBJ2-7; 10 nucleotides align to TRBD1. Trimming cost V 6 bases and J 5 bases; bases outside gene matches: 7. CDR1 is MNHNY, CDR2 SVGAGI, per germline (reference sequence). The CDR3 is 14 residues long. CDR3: CASRRPGQGNEQYF. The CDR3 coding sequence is TGTGCCAGCAGAAGACCGGGACAGGGGAACGAGCAGTACTTC.

Written as DNA, the CDR3 is TGTGCCAGCGCCTCAGGGGGCCTTTCTCGCGAGCAGTACTTC. As protein: CASASGGLSREQYF. The chain couples TRBV19 to TRBJ2-7, with 8 bases aligning to TRBD1. This CDR3 comprises 14 residues. The germline gives CDR1 LNHDA, CDR2 SQIVND (reference sequence). The junction had 13 bases not matched to a gene; V was cut back by 9 bases and J by 6 bases.

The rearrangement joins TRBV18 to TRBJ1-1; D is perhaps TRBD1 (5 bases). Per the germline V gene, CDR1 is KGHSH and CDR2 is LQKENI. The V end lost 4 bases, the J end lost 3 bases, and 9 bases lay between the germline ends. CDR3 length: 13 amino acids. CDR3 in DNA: TGTGCCAGCTCACGGACCAGGGACACTGAAGCTTTCTTT. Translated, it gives CASSRTRDTEAFF.

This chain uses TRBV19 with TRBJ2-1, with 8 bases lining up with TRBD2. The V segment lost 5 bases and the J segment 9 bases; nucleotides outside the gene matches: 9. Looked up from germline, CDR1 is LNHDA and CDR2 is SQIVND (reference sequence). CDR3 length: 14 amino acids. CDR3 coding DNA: TGTGCCAGTAGTGGAGCGGGAGTGGTAGGTGAGCAGTTCTTC. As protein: CASSGAGVVGEQFF.

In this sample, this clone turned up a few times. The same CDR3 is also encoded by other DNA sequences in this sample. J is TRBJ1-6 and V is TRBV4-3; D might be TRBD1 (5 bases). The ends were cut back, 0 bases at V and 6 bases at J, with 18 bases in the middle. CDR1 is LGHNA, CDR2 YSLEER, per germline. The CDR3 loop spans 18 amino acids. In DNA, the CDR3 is TGCGCCAGCAGCCAAGATTTGGCAGGGCGAGCGATTAATTCACCCCTCCACTTT. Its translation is CASSQDLAGRAINSPLHF.

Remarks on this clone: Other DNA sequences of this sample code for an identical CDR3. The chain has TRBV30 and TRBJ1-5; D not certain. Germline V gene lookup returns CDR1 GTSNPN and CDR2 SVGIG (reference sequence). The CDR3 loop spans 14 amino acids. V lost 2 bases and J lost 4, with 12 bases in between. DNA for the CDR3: TGTGCCTGGAGTAAGGGTGGAGGAAATCAGCCCCAGCATTTT. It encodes CAWSKGGGNQPQHF.

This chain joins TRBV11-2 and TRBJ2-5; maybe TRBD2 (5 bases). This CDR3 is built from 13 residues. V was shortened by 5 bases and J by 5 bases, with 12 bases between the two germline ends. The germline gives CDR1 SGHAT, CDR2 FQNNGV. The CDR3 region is CASSPSLEETQYF. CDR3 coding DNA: TGTGCCAGCAGCCCTAGCTTAGAGGAGACCCAGTACTTC.